A single sample gave rise to the 29 T cell receptor beta chains below, sequenced in a study of shared clonotypes between healthy human individuals. Repertoires were generated with immunoSEQ multiplex PCR, while TCRdb's copy carries only in-frame clones and drops some. The sample holds 190,000 or so clones; roughly 70% are singletons and the top ten take more than 9%. What was sequenced was memory CD4+ T cells sorted from blood. As for subset: CD45RA-negative fraction. All receptors derive from a man aged 25 to 40 in good health.

The table lists this clone with a few counts. The CDR3 loop is CATRGTGELFF. The CDR3 DNA reads as TGTGCCACCCGGGGCACCGGGGAGCTGTTTTTT. This chain uses TRBV10-3 with TRBJ2-2; the D gene is possibly TRBD2 (5 bases). V gave up 10 bases and J gave up 4 bases, with 7 bases separating them. In germline, CDR1 is ENHRY, CDR2 SYGVKD. This CDR3 has 11 amino acids.

The chain uses TRBV7-6 and TRBJ2-3, with TRBD2 as a possible D gene (6 bases). The V end was cut by 0 bases, the J end by 0 bases, with 7 bases between. The CDR3 spans 15 residues. Germline values: CDR1 SGHVS, CDR2 FNYEAQ. The CDR3 reads CASSLAGTSTDTQYF. CDR3 DNA: TGTGCCAGCAGCTTAGCAGGGACTAGCACAGATACGCAGTATTTT.

The chain recombines TRBV28 with TRBJ1-1, with D uncertain. Trimming cost V 4 bases and J 5 bases, with 17 bases left between them. Germline lookup yields CDR1 MDHEN and CDR2 SYDVKM. The CDR3 sequence is 15 residues long. CDR3 sequence: CASSYWNGIRTEAFF. The DNA for the CDR3 is TGTGCCAGCAGTTATTGGAATGGGATCCGAACTGAAGCTTTCTTT.

The V and J genes are TRBV7-2 and TRBJ2-7, with 10 bases fitting TRBD1. The V gene end was trimmed by 3 bases and the J gene end by 4 bases; junction bases not matched to a gene: 6. The CDR3 is made up of 15 amino acids. Germline CDR1 and CDR2: SGHTA and FQGNSA. This CDR3 reads CASSLASDRGYEQYF. The CDR3 DNA is TGTGCCAGCAGCTTGGCTTCGGACAGGGGGTACGAGCAGTACTTC.

This clone turned up a few times. This sequence joins TRBV18 and TRBJ2-5; D remains ambiguous. V dropped 3 bases and J dropped 5 bases, with 10 bases sitting between them. The CDR3 contains 13 residues. The germline V gene has CDR1 KGHSH and CDR2 LQKENI. The CDR3 DNA is TGTGCCAGCTCACCGGCCCTCGGGGAGACCCAGTACTTC. Protein product: CASSPALGETQYF.

The chain uses TRBV2 and TRBJ1-1, with D uncertain. The CDR3 is made up of 13 amino acids. CDR1 is SNHLY and CDR2 is FYNNEI in the germline V gene. V lost 5 bases to trimming and J lost 2 bases, with 9 bases between them. The CDR3 loop reads CASSSQVNTEAFF. CDR3 DNA: TGTGCCAGCAGTTCCCAGGTTAACACTGAAGCTTTCTTT.

This clone turned up a few times. The rearrangement links TRBV5-1 to TRBJ2-7; TRBD2 matches 7 bases. CDR1 is SGHRS, CDR2 YFSETQ, per germline. This CDR3 has 15 residues. V trimming: 0 bases; J trimming: 3 bases; junction bases outside the gene matches: 6. CDR3 loop: CASSLAGGYLYEQYF. CDR3 DNA: TGCGCCAGCAGCTTGGCGGGGGGATACCTCTACGAGCAGTACTTC.

V gene TRBV5-6 combines with J gene TRBJ2-7; 15 nucleotides agree with TRBD2. This CDR3 is built from 17 residues. The ends lost 6 bases at V and 0 bases at J; junction bases unmatched: 7. Looked up from germline, CDR1 is SGHDT and CDR2 is YYEEEE. CDR3 DNA: TGTGCCAGCATCGGACTAGCGGGAGGGATTAGCTCCTACGAGCAGTACTTC. It specifies CASIGLAGGISSYEQYF. Complete variable domain (other parts from reference TRBV5-6 and TRBJ2-7): DAGVTQSPTHLIKTRGQQVTLRCSPKSGHDTVSWYQQALGQGPQFIFQYYEEEERQRGNFPDRFSGHQFPNYSSELNVNALLLGDSALYLCASIGLAGGISSYEQYFGPGTRLTVT.

The chain recombines TRBV19 with TRBJ1-2; 8 bases match TRBD1. V shed 7 bases and J 6 bases; nucleotides not matched to a gene: 7. CDR1 LNHDA and CDR2 SQIVND come from the germline V gene (reference sequence). This CDR3 comprises 13 residues. CDR3 nucleotide sequence: TGTGCCAGTAACGCGGACAGGGTAGATGGCTACACCTTC. Amino acids: CASNADRVDGYTF.

The rearrangement joins TRBV9 to TRBJ2-5; possibly TRBD2 for D (6 bases). V was shortened by 3 bases and J by 1 base, with 10 bases between the two germline ends. Germline V gives CDR1 SGDLS, CDR2 YYNGEE. The length of the CDR3 is 14 residues. DNA of the CDR3: TGTGCCAGCAGCGCGGGAGATCCCCAAGAGACCCAGTACTTC. Amino acid sequence: CASSAGDPQETQYF.

The rearrangement uses TRBV11-1 and TRBJ2-7, with D perhaps TRBD1 (6 bases). This CDR3 has 16 amino acids. V was pared by 1 base and J by 0 bases, with 13 bases between. The V gene's germline CDR1 is SGHAT and CDR2 FQDESV (reference sequence). CDR3 region: CASSLGWTASSYEQYF. CDR3 DNA sequence: TGTGCCAGCAGCTTAGGGTGGACAGCGAGCTCCTACGAGCAGTACTTC.

The V and J genes are TRBV7-2 and TRBJ1-5; D gene uncertain. V shed 5 bases and J shed 4 bases, with 9 bases lying between them. The CDR3 totals 13 residues. The germline gives CDR1 SGHTA, CDR2 FQGNSA. CDR3 amino acids: CASSPRRNQPQHF. The DNA of the CDR3 is TGTGCCAGCAGCCCCCGCCGTAATCAGCCCCAGCATTTT.

The gene calls are TRBV7-2 and TRBJ2-1, with TRBD1 identical over 11 bases. CDR3 size: 14 residues. The germline CDR1 and CDR2 sequences are SGHTA and FQGNSA. The V and J ends lost 4 bases and 7 bases, in that order; junction bases with no gene match: 3. The CDR3 spells CASSSGTGGNEQFF. CDR3 coding DNA: TGTGCCAGCAGCTCTGGGACAGGGGGGAATGAGCAGTTCTTC.

The J gene is TRBJ2-7, the V gene TRBV15, with D hard to call. V dropped 1 base and J dropped 6 bases, with 7 bases sitting between them. Per the germline V gene, CDR1 is LNHNV and CDR2 is YYDKDF (reference sequence). The CDR3 contains 12 residues. The CDR3 spells CATSRALSEQYF. CDR3 nucleotide sequence: TGTGCCACCAGCAGAGCCCTGAGCGAGCAGTACTTC.

The CDR3 here is CASSNGNWQYF. In DNA, the CDR3 is TGTGCCAGCAGTAATGGTAACTGGCAGTATTTT. The chain employs TRBV6-5 and TRBJ2-3, with no clear D. CDR3 length equals 11 residues. Germline V lookup: CDR1 MNHEY, CDR2 SVGAGI. The germline V and J ends were trimmed by 5 bases and 11 bases, with 11 bases remaining between them.

The rearrangement joins TRBV21-1 to TRBJ2-7; the DNA was not compared with TRBD2, the D call given in the table. TRBV21-1 is assigned pseudogene status. The CDR3 length is 17 residues. The CDR3 sequence: CASSKNLAGGHHYEQYF. Here the CDR3 DNA reads TGTGCCAGCAGCAAAAATCTAGCGGGAGGGCACCATTACGAGCAGTACTTC.

The chain employs TRBV5-1 and TRBJ2-1, with 16 nucleotides matching TRBD2. CDR1 and CDR2 from the germline V gene are SGHRS and YFSETQ. The CDR3 is made up of 18 amino acids. V gave up 0 bases and J gave up 4 bases; unmatched junction bases: 4. The CDR3 region has the DNA TGCGCCAGCAGCTTGGGAGGGACTAGCGGGAGGGCATACAATGAGCAGTTCTTC. It translates to CASSLGGTSGRAYNEQFF.

The V call is TRBV18, the J call TRBJ1-4; no reliable D call. Germline loops: CDR1 KGHSH, CDR2 LQKENI. CDR3 size: 12 residues. Trimming pared 6 bases from V and 2 bases from J, leaving 4 bases between. CDR3 sequence reads: CASSRTNEKLFF. CDR3 nucleotides: TGTGCCAGCTCGAGGACTAATGAAAAACTGTTTTTT.

The J gene is TRBJ1-5, the V gene TRBV7-6, with 7 bases aligning to TRBD1. From germline, CDR1 is SGHVS and CDR2 FNYEAQ. The CDR3 contains 15 residues. V dropped 5 bases and J dropped 9; count of bases not matched to a gene: 13. The CDR3 spells CASSPSTGKGVPQHF. CDR3 in DNA: TGTGCCAGCAGCCCCTCGACAGGGAAGGGTGTGCCCCAGCATTTT.

This clone was recorded once. The chain links TRBV5-1 to TRBJ2-5; 8 bases map to TRBD2. Germline V lookup: CDR1 SGHRS, CDR2 YFSETQ. V lost 4 bases and J lost 4; bases outside the gene matches: 6. The CDR3 length is 14 residues. The CDR3 sequence: CASSPAGGTETQYF. In DNA form, the CDR3 reads TGCGCCAGCAGCCCGGCGGGAGGAACAGAGACCCAGTACTTC.

V usage is TRBV5-1 and J usage is TRBJ2-5; tentative D call: TRBD2 (7 bases). Between the trimmed V and J ends, which lost 6 bases and 2 bases, there was a span of 17 bases. CDR1 and CDR2 from the germline V gene are SGHRS and YFSETQ. This CDR3 has 15 amino acids. CDR3 nucleotide sequence: TGCGCCAGCACCCCTGTCGGGGGGCCTCAAGAGACCCAGTACTTC. The encoded protein is CASTPVGGPQETQYF.

This clone was found many times. The CDR3 DNA reads as TGCAGCGTTGTTCCGACAGATACGCAGTATTTT. As protein: CSVVPTDTQYF. This sequence joins TRBV29-1 and TRBJ2-3, with D unresolved. Trimming took 4 bases from V and 3 from J, leaving 5 bases between them. CDR3 length equals 11 residues. CDR1 is SQVTM, CDR2 ANQGSEA, per germline.

V usage is TRBV28 and J usage is TRBJ1-2; D call uncertain. The V gene's germline CDR1 is MDHEN and CDR2 SYDVKM. Trimming took off 6 bases at V and 3 bases at J, with 14 bases between the two ends. CDR3 length: 14 amino acids. The CDR3 protein is CASRLRTTDYGYTF. The CDR3 DNA follows: TGTGCCAGCAGGCTCAGGACCACGGACTATGGCTACACCTTC.

This clone was recorded a few times. The chain couples TRBV6-1 to TRBJ2-3, with 9 bases identical to TRBD2. The germline V gene has CDR1 MNHNS and CDR2 SASEGT. The CDR3 has 17 residues. V was pared by 4 bases and J by 2 bases, with 10 bases of the junction left unmatched. Here the CDR3 reads CASSARAGGGHTDTQYF. In DNA, the CDR3 is TGTGCCAGCAGTGCCAGAGCGGGAGGAGGACACACAGATACGCAGTATTTT.

The chain recombines TRBV28 with TRBJ2-7; the match to TRBD1 covers 7 bases. In germline, CDR1 is MDHEN, CDR2 SYDVKM. Trimming took 6 bases from V and 1 from J; bases not matched to a gene: 3. CDR3 length: 13 residues. The CDR3 DNA reads as TGTGCCAGCAGGTCGGGACAGTCCTACGAGCAGTACTTC. The encoded protein is CASRSGQSYEQYF.

The sample holds a few counts of this clone. The J gene is TRBJ2-3, the V gene TRBV2, with D perhaps TRBD1 (6 bases). This CDR3 spans 17 amino acids. Germline assignment: CDR1 SNHLY and CDR2 FYNNEI. V lost 2 bases and J 4 bases, leaving 19 bases between the germline ends. CDR3 in amino acids: CASSELRQGNRADTQYF. The CDR3 DNA is TGTGCCAGCAGTGAACTCCGGCAGGGGAATAGGGCAGATACGCAGTATTTT.

The chain is built from TRBV2 and TRBJ2-5, with 9 bases aligning to TRBD1. CDR1 is SNHLY and CDR2 is FYNNEI in the germline V gene. V was clipped by 3 bases and J by 1 base; unmatched bases: 3. CDR3 size: 15 residues. The CDR3 here is CASSDWTGAQETQYF. The DNA of the CDR3 is TGTGCCAGCAGTGACTGGACAGGGGCCCAAGAGACCCAGTACTTC.

This clone occurred a few times. The chain combines TRBV27 with TRBJ1-5; D not resolved. Trimming left V 1 base short and J 2 bases short, with 9 bases between. Germline assignment: CDR1 MNHEY and CDR2 SMNVEV (reference sequence). The CDR3 is 15 residues long. CDR3 sequence (DNA): TGTGCCAGCAGTTTATTGGGAGGTGGCAATCAGCCCCAGCATTTT. It codes for CASSLLGGGNQPQHF.

The CDR3 region is CAISGGTQNTGELFF. The DNA for the CDR3 is TGTGCCATCAGTGGGGGGACACAGAACACCGGGGAGCTGTTTTTT. J is TRBJ2-2 and V is TRBV10-3; TRBD1 is a possible D gene (6 bases). The CDR3 has 15 amino acids. The ends were cut back, 4 bases at V and 1 base at J, with 10 bases in the middle. Germline V gives CDR1 ENHRY, CDR2 SYGVKD.